These 3 T cell receptor beta chains came from one sample sequenced in a study of blood T cell repertoires in COVID-19. Sequencing used immunoSEQ multiplex PCR; TCRdb keeps in-frame clones, though not all of them. The data contain around 300,000 clones, approximately 89% of them singletons. The sample was PBMCs or T cells enriched from blood (not recorded which). Receptors were obtained from a woman younger than 45 who had recovered from COVID-19.

The chain has TRBV6-5 and TRBJ1-1, with 9 bases that match TRBD1. CDR1 is MNHEY, CDR2 SVGAGI, per germline. The V segment lost 10 bases and the J segment 3 bases; nucleotides outside the gene matches: 3. This CDR3 region has 12 residues. The CDR3 DNA is TGTGCCACACGACAGGGGGACACTGAAGCTTTCTTT. Its translation is CATRQGDTEAFF.

The DNA of the CDR3 is TGTGCCACCAGCAGAGATCGGGGACAGGGGGCCACTGAAGCTTTCTTT. Its translation: CATSRDRGQGATEAFF. V usage is TRBV15 and J usage is TRBJ1-1, with TRBD1 matching over 12 bases. The CDR3 has 16 amino acids. With V trimmed by 0 bases and J by 4 bases, 3 bases remained unmatched. Germline lookup yields CDR1 LNHNV and CDR2 YYDKDF (reference sequence).

For the CDR3, the DNA is TGTGCCAGCAGCCCTACTCCAGGGGGCTCGGTTGAAAAACTGTTTTTT. Its translation is CASSPTPGGSVEKLFF. The chain recombines TRBV5-4 with TRBJ1-4; 8 nucleotides match TRBD1. This CDR3 region has 16 residues. V trimming: 4 bases; J trimming: 7 bases; junction bases outside the gene matches: 12. Germline assignment: CDR1 SGHNT and CDR2 YYREEE (reference sequence).